These 17 T cell receptor beta chains were sequenced from one sample in a study of identifying expanded T cells in peripheral blood. Assay used: immunoSEQ multiplex PCR; TCRdb lists only in-frame clones, some missing. The table records some 97,000 clones, over 80% of them present only once. Sequencing was performed on blood. These receptors were collected from a person aged 18 to 70 in good health.

The V gene is TRBV27, the J gene TRBJ2-7; TRBD1 matches 11 bases. The CDR3 is 15 residues long. Germline values: CDR1 MNHEY, CDR2 SMNVEV (reference sequence). V shed 5 bases, J shed 3 bases, and the junction held 6 bases outside the gene matches. As DNA, the CDR3 is TGTGCCAGCAGTCTCGGACAGGGGGCGAGCTACGAGCAGTACTTC. This codes for CASSLGQGASYEQYF.

This rearrangement joins TRBV5-4 to TRBJ1-1; no definite D call. Germline CDR1 is SGHNT and CDR2 is YYREEE (reference sequence). V was trimmed by 4 bases and J by 10 bases, leaving 17 bases between them. The CDR3 sequence is 13 residues long. In nucleotides, the CDR3 is TGTGCCAGCAGCCTACTAAGCATTACGGGAGCTTTCTTT. Its translation is CASSLLSITGAFF.

The chain links TRBV7-9 to TRBJ1-5; D remains unclear. Germline V gives CDR1 SEHNR, CDR2 FQNEAQ (reference sequence). CDR3 length: 16 residues. Trimming took 3 bases from V and 0 from J, leaving 12 bases between them. The DNA for the CDR3 is TGTGCCAGCAGCTTCTCCCCTCATCGTAGCAATCAGCCCCAGCATTTT. Translated: CASSFSPHRSNQPQHF.

CDR3 sequence reads: CASMDTGGANYGYTF. The CDR3 bases are TGTGCCAGCATGGATACAGGGGGAGCCAACTATGGCTACACCTTC. This chain links TRBV6-1 with TRBJ1-2; 8 bases are shared with TRBD1. The V and J ends lost 7 bases and 2 bases, in that order; junction bases with no gene match: 9. Germline values: CDR1 MNHNS, CDR2 SASEGT. The CDR3 is 15 residues long.

The rearrangement uses TRBV14 and TRBJ1-2, with D possibly TRBD1 on 5 matching bases. Germline V gene lookup returns CDR1 SGHDN and CDR2 FVKESK. The CDR3 has 13 residues. Trimming removed 2 bases from V and 8 bases from J, with 12 bases in between. CDR3 sequence: CASSQIRGGGYTF. CDR3 nucleotide sequence: TGTGCCAGCAGCCAAATCCGCGGGGGAGGCTACACCTTC.

The chain links TRBV19 to TRBJ2-3; 11 bases match TRBD2. The CDR3 sequence is 15 residues long. The germline gives CDR1 LNHDA, CDR2 SQIVND (reference sequence). V dropped 5 bases and J dropped 2; count of bases not matched to a gene: 3. CDR3 in amino acids: CASSSLAGVTDTQYF. CDR3 bases: TGTGCCAGTAGTTCACTAGCGGGGGTCACAGATACGCAGTATTTT.

This chain connects TRBV27 to TRBJ1-2; TRBD1 is a possible D gene (5 bases). CDR3 length: 16 amino acids. Germline values: CDR1 MNHEY, CDR2 SMNVEV (reference sequence). V was shortened by 5 bases and J by 0 bases, with 16 bases between the two germline ends. CDR3 residues: CASSPRPGNANYGYTF. The CDR3 nucleotides read TGTGCCAGCAGTCCCAGGCCAGGGAATGCTAACTATGGCTACACCTTC.

The chain recombines TRBV11-3 with TRBJ1-4, with D possibly matching TRBD1 (6 bases). V was clipped by 5 bases and J by 4 bases, with 14 bases between them. The CDR3 contains 15 residues. Looked up from germline, CDR1 is SGHNT and CDR2 is YENEEA. The DNA for the CDR3 is TGTGCCAGCAGCGACCGGACAGTCCTTAATGAAAAACTGTTTTTT. Protein: CASSDRTVLNEKLFF.

The CDR3 sequence is CASSFGGSRQETQYF. CDR3 bases: TGCGCCAGCAGCTTTGGGGGGAGTAGGCAAGAGACCCAGTACTTC. J is TRBJ2-5 and V is TRBV5-1, with D tentatively TRBD2 (6 bases). The CDR3 length is 15 residues. CDR1 is SGHRS, CDR2 YFSETQ, per germline. Trimming stripped 2 bases from V and 2 bases from J, with 13 bases between. The entire variable domain, with the rest obtained from reference TRBV5-1 and TRBJ2-5, is as follows: KAGVTQTPRYLIKTRGQQVTLSCSPISGHRSVSWYQQTPGQGLQFLFEYFSETQRNKGNFPGRFSGRQFSNSRSEMNVSTLELGDSALYLCASSFGGSRQETQYFGPGTRLLVL.

The chain links TRBV18 to TRBJ1-2, with D unclear. This CDR3 contains 15 residues. Per germline, CDR1 KGHSH and CDR2 LQKENI. Between the trimmed V and J ends, which lost 3 bases and 0 bases, there was a span of 11 bases. CDR3 nucleotides: TGTGCCAGCTCACCCAAAAGCAGAGCTAACTATGGCTACACCTTC. This encodes CASSPKSRANYGYTF.

The V call is TRBV2, the J call TRBJ1-6, with 9 bases aligning to TRBD1. Germline V gives CDR1 SNHLY, CDR2 FYNNEI. The ends lost 10 bases at V and 5 bases at J; junction bases unmatched: 3. The CDR3 is 13 residues long. The CDR3: CANGQGNNSPLHF. The CDR3 DNA follows: TGTGCCAACGGACAGGGGAATAATTCACCCCTCCACTTT.

The V and J genes are TRBV6-6 and TRBJ2-1, with no clear D. CDR1 is MNHNY and CDR2 is SVGAGI in the germline V gene (reference sequence). V dropped 6 bases and J dropped 1 base, with 10 bases sitting between them. The CDR3 contains 14 residues. The CDR3 bases are TGTGCCAGCAGGTTGGCAGCGTCCTACAATGAGCAGTTCTTC. Its translation is CASRLAASYNEQFF.

V usage is TRBV11-2 and J usage is TRBJ1-2; no firm D call. This CDR3 region has 14 residues. The germline V and J ends were trimmed by 5 bases and 6 bases, with 16 bases remaining between them. Per the germline V gene, CDR1 is SGHAT and CDR2 is FQNNGV. CDR3: CASSLGRRADGYTF. The DNA for the CDR3 is TGTGCCAGCAGCCTAGGGCGTAGGGCCGATGGCTACACCTTC.

The chain combines TRBV6-6 with TRBJ1-3; the match to TRBD1 covers 8 bases. V shed 0 bases and J 2 bases; nucleotides not matched to a gene: 0. Germline V lookup: CDR1 MNHNY, CDR2 SVGAGI (reference sequence). The CDR3 has 15 residues. The CDR3 nucleotides are TGTGCCAGCAGTTACTCGGGACAGGCTGGAAACACCATATATTTT. Amino acids: CASSYSGQAGNTIYF.

CDR3 protein: CASLGQLLLPGYTF. CDR3 bases: TGTGCCAGCTTAGGACAGCTCCTACTTCCGGGCTACACCTTC. The rearrangement links TRBV6-1 to TRBJ1-2; weak D call: TRBD1 (6 bases). The length of the CDR3 is 14 residues. Germline CDR1 MNHNS, CDR2 SASEGT. Deletions cut 8 bases from V and 8 bases from J, with 21 bases between.

This chain connects TRBV5-6 to TRBJ2-3, with a possible D match to TRBD2 (6 bases). Between the trimmed V and J ends, which lost 4 bases and 5 bases, there was a span of 17 bases. CDR3 length equals 15 residues. The germline V gene has CDR1 SGHDT and CDR2 YYEEEE. The CDR3 nucleotides are TGTGCCAGCAGCCGCTTTAGCGGCTCAGGAGATACGCAGTATTTT. Its translation: CASSRFSGSGDTQYF.

This clone was observed once. The rearrangement uses TRBV7-9 and TRBJ2-5; no reliable D call. This CDR3 has 14 residues. The V and J ends lost 0 bases and 1 base respectively, with 6 bases between them. The germline V gene encodes CDR1 SEHNR and CDR2 FQNEAQ (reference sequence). The CDR3 nucleotides read TGTGCCAGCAGCTTAGCAGATATCCAAGAGACCCAGTACTTC. Protein sequence: CASSLADIQETQYF.